This T cell receptor (beta chain) was retrieved from a study of blood T cell repertoires in COVID-19. Looking at the study overall: The United States, Italy and Spain were the sources of the acute and convalescent COVID-19 samples. PBMCs, B-cell-depleted T cells, or T cells provided the cDNA or gDNA that made up the material.

This CDR3 region has 14 residues. V was pared by 3 bases and J by 3 bases, with 5 bases of the junction left unmatched. From germline, CDR1 is PRHDT and CDR2 FYEKMQ (reference sequence). In the original processing: Amplification with reference gene primers provided the estimates of nucleated cell counts. Assay: immunoSEQ multiplex PCR; the TCRdb copy retains only in-frame clones and omits some. V, J and clone size were drawn from that table, and D and trimming were deduced from the DNA. This sample has under 350,000 clones, with 89% found just once. This sequence joins TRBV13 and TRBJ2-7, with 7 bases identical to TRBD1. The receptor was isolated from a man aged 45-60 years with acute or convalescent COVID-19. The sequenced material came from peripheral blood. DNA of the CDR3: TGTGCCAGCAGCTTTCGGACAGGAATCTACGAGCAGTACTTC. Translated, it gives CASSFRTGIYEQYF.